Below, 8 T cell receptor beta chains from the same sample are listed, as sequenced in a study of cytomegalovirus exposure and HLA in healthy donors. Amplification used 60 Vbeta primers and 13 Jbeta primers. Clones were sequenced by immunoSEQ multiplex PCR, and TCRdb holds only the in-frame ones, with some missing. The table includes about 120,000 clones, roughly four fifths detected once. Material: PBMCs. The receptors originated from a woman aged 18-29 years in good health and CMV-seronegative.

The chain links TRBV9 to TRBJ2-1; D may be TRBD2 (6 bases). Germline assignment: CDR1 SGDLS and CDR2 YYNGEE. Trimming took off 4 bases at V and 8 bases at J, with 25 bases between the two ends. The CDR3 extends over 17 amino acids. The CDR3 bases are TGTGCCAGCAGCCACCCCTCTAACGGGACTCGCACCCATGAGCAGTTCTTC. Protein product: CASSHPSNGTRTHEQFF. The full variable domain, rest sourced from reference TRBV9 and TRBJ2-1, is DSGVTQTPKHLITATGQRVTLRCSPRSGDLSVYWYQQSLDQGLQFLIQYYNGEERAKGNILERFSAQQFPDLHSELNLSSLELGDSALYFCASSHPSNGTRTHEQFFGPGTRLTVL.

The V and J genes are TRBV4-3 and TRBJ1-2; D remains unclear. Trimming removed 0 bases at V and 5 bases at J, with 10 bases between. CDR1 and CDR2 (germline): LGHNA, YSLEER. The CDR3 contains 14 residues. This CDR3 is CASSQDWADYGYTF. The CDR3 bases are TGCGCCAGCAGCCAAGATTGGGCAGATTATGGCTACACCTTC.

The count of this clone is one. The J gene is TRBJ1-2, the V gene TRBV4-1; unclear D gene. CDR3 length equals 13 residues. V dropped 2 bases and J dropped 8 bases, with 12 bases sitting between them. Per the germline V gene, CDR1 is MGHRA and CDR2 is YSYEKL. CDR3 protein: CASSQTRGEGYTF. In DNA, the CDR3 is TGCGCCAGCAGCCAAACTCGGGGAGAAGGCTACACCTTC.

The gene calls are TRBV5-4 and TRBJ1-1; weak D call: TRBD1 (6 bases). V dropped 4 bases and J dropped 2 bases, with 9 bases sitting between them. Germline assignment: CDR1 SGHNT and CDR2 YYREEE (reference sequence). This CDR3 contains 13 residues. The CDR3 region has the DNA TGTGCCAGCAGCCGGACAGCTAACACTGAAGCTTTCTTT. Protein sequence: CASSRTANTEAFF. Complete variable domain (other parts from reference TRBV5-4 and TRBJ1-1): ETGVTQSPTHLIKTRGQQVTLRCSSQSGHNTVSWYQQALGQGPQFIFQYYREEENGRGNFPPRFSGLQFPNYSSELNVNALELDDSALYLCASSRTANTEAFFGQGTRLTVV.

V and J are TRBV19 and TRBJ2-6; 7 bases map to TRBD1. The CDR3 sequence is 15 residues long. The trim removed 5 bases at V and 2 bases at J, leaving 3 bases unmatched. Germline V gene lookup returns CDR1 LNHDA and CDR2 SQIVND (reference sequence). CDR3 sequence: CASSDRAAGANVLTF. The CDR3 coding sequence is TGTGCCAGTAGTGACAGGGCGGCTGGGGCCAACGTCCTGACTTTC.

This clone turned up a few times. V is TRBV18 and J is TRBJ1-4; TRBD1 matches 8 bases. V lost 3 bases to trimming and J lost 14 bases; unmatched junction nucleotides: 17. Germline CDR1 and CDR2: KGHSH and LQKENI. This CDR3 has 16 amino acids. The CDR3 protein is CASSPNNNFRDRPLFF. For the CDR3, the DNA is TGTGCCAGCTCACCCAACAATAACTTCCGGGACAGGCCTCTGTTTTTT.

The CDR3 loop is CASSYTLSSYEQYF. The CDR3 nucleotides are TGTGCCAGCAGTTATACCCTAAGCTCCTACGAGCAGTACTTC. This chain uses TRBV6-5 with TRBJ2-7; D uncertain. The CDR3 contains 14 residues. Germline CDR1 reads MNHEY; CDR2 reads SVGAGI. V was clipped by 3 bases and J by 0 bases, with 9 bases between them.

This clone was counted a few times. This rearrangement joins TRBV10-3 to TRBJ2-3, with D hard to call. Trimming took off 6 bases at V and 4 bases at J, with 5 bases between the two ends. The CDR3 sequence is 11 residues long. Germline V gives CDR1 ENHRY, CDR2 SYGVKD. CDR3 amino acids: CAIRRADTQYF. The CDR3 nucleotides are TGTGCCATCAGGAGAGCAGATACGCAGTATTTT.